This T cell receptor beta chain was profiled in a study of T cell changes during pregnancy in multiple sclerosis. Data came from immunoSEQ multiplex PCR; TCRdb stores just in-frame clones and leaves some out. The data hold 30,000 to 40,000 clones, with around nine tenths observed a single time. Germline V gives CDR1 MNHEY, CDR2 SVGAGI. Germline trimming cut 6 bases from V and 5 bases from J; bases unmatched to any gene: 6. The CDR3 extends over 13 amino acids. V usage is TRBV6-5 and J usage is TRBJ1-2; 7 bases agree with TRBD1. The sequence was collected from a female donor with multiple sclerosis, enrolled in a pregnancy study. The material sequenced was CD8+ T cells from peripheral blood mononuclear cells, taken in the third trimester of pregnancy. The CDR3 loop reads CASSEQGTYGYTF. CDR3 bases: TGTGCCAGCAGCGAACAGGGGACTTATGGCTACACCTTC.